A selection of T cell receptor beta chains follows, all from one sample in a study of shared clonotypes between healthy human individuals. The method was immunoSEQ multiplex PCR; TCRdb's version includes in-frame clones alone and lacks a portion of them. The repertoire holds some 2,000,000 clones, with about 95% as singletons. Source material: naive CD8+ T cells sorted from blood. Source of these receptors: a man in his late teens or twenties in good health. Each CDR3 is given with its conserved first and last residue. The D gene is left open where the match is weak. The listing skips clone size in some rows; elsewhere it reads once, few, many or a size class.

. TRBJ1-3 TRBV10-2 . CASSEFPIRNTIYF TGCGCCAGCAGTGAGTTTCCAATCAGAAACACCATATATTTT
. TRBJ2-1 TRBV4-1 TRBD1 CASSSRTGGTYNEQFF TGCGCCAGCAGCAGCCGGACAGGGGGGACCTACAATGAGCAGTTCTTC
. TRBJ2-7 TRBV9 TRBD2 CASSSSGLQDEQYF TGTGCCAGCAGCTCCTCGGGACTACAGGACGAGCAGTACTTC
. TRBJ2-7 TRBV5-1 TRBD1 CASSSNRGEQYF TGCGCCAGCAGCTCCAACAGGGGGGAACAGTACTTC
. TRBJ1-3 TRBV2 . CASSELTGGSGNTIYF TGTGCCAGCAGTGAATTAACGGGGGGCTCTGGAAACACCATATATTTT
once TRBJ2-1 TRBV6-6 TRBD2 CASSWTSGSLNEQFF TGTGCCAGCAGCTGGACTAGCGGGAGTCTGAATGAGCAGTTCTTC
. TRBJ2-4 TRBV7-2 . CASTPQAGTIQYF TGTGCCAGCACCCCACAGGCGGGAACCATTCAGTACTTC
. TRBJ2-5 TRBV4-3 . CASSQVAAQETQYF TGCGCCAGCAGCCAGGTAGCGGCCCAAGAGACCCAGTACTTC
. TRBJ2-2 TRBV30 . CAWSVDSGELFF TGTGCCTGGAGTGTAGATTCCGGGGAGCTGTTTTTT
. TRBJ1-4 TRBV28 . CATGSLGANEKLFF TGTGCCACCGGGTCCTTAGGGGCTAATGAAAAACTGTTTTTT
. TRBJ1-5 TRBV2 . CASRDVRPNQPQHF TGTGCCAGCCGGGATGTCAGGCCCAATCAGCCCCAGCATTTT
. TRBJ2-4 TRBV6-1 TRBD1 CASTGGQLGNIQYF TGTGCCAGCACTGGGGGACAGTTGGGAAACATTCAGTACTTC
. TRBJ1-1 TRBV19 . CASSIGSGINTEAFF TGTGCCAGTAGTATAGGGTCCGGGATCAACACTGAAGCTTTCTTT
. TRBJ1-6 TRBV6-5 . CASKPGLGNSPLHF TGTGCCAGTAAACCGGGCCTGGGAAATTCACCCCTCCACTTT
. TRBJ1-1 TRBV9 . CASSASGGNTEAFF TGTGCCAGCAGCGCCTCAGGAGGGAACACTGAAGCTTTCTTT
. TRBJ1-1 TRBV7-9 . CASSRTVTGRTEAFF TGTGCCAGCAGCCGGACAGTAACGGGTAGGACTGAAGCTTTCTTT
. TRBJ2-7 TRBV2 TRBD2 CASSGLADTQGEQYF TGTGCCAGCAGTGGGCTAGCGGATACTCAGGGCGAGCAGTACTTC
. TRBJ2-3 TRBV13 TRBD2 CASSLAGSGGPLTDTQYF TGTGCCAGCAGCTTAGCTGGTAGCGGGGGGCCACTTACAGATACGCAGTATTTT
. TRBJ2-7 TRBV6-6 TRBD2 CASSYLGAGFNEQYF TGTGCCAGCAGTTATCTGGGAGCGGGATTTAACGAGCAGTACTTC
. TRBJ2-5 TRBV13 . CASSLAVRGETQYF TGTGCCAGCAGCTTAGCGGTCAGAGGAGAGACCCAGTACTTC
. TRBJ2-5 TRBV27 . CASSLLGQETQYF TGTGCCAGCAGTCTTCTGGGCCAAGAGACCCAGTACTTC
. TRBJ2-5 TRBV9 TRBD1 CASSVGGQGQETQYF TGTGCCAGCAGCGTAGGAGGACAGGGCCAAGAGACCCAGTACTTC
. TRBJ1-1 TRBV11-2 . CASSLEELTEAFF TGTGCCAGCAGCCTAGAAGAGCTCACTGAAGCTTTCTTT
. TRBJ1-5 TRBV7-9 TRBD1 CASSGTGASEQPQHF TGTGCCAGCAGCGGGACAGGGGCCTCCGAGCAGCCCCAGCATTTT
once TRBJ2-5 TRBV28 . CASSQPIETQYF TGTGCCAGCAGCCAGCCAATAGAGACCCAGTACTTC
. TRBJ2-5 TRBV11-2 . CASSSWTVQETQYF TGTGCCAGCAGCTCCTGGACTGTACAAGAGACCCAGTACTTC
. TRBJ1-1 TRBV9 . CASSVAQGSTEAFF TGTGCCAGCAGCGTAGCGCAGGGTTCCACTGAAGCTTTCTTT
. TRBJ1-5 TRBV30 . CAWSARDFGNQPQHF TGTGCCTGGAGTGCCCGGGACTTCGGCAATCAGCCCCAGCATTTT
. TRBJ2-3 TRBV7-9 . CASSPPRVDTQYF TGTGCCAGCAGTCCACCCCGGGTGGATACGCAGTATTTT
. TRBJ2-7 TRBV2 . CASSGGVLSYEQYF TGTGCCAGCAGTGGAGGGGTCCTTTCCTACGAGCAGTACTTC
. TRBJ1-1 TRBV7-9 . CASSLDDRGAHTEAFF TGTGCCAGCAGCTTAGACGACAGAGGCGCCCACACTGAAGCTTTCTTT
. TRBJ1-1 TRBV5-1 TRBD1 CASSLDRGTEAFF TGCGCCAGCAGCCTAGACAGGGGCACTGAAGCTTTCTTT
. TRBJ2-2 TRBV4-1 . CASSPGTGNHGELFF TGCGCCAGCAGCCCCGGGACGGGGAATCACGGGGAGCTGTTTTTT
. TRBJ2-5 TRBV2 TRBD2 CASIWSGEITQETQYF TGTGCCAGCATATGGAGCGGGGAGATAACCCAAGAGACCCAGTACTTC
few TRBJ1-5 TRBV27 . CASSLIAGFEREPQHF TGTGCCAGCAGTTTGATCGCGGGGTTTGAGAGAGAGCCCCAGCATTTT
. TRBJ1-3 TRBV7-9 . CASSPPGADGNTIYF TGTGCCAGCAGCCCCCCAGGGGCGGATGGAAACACCATATATTTT
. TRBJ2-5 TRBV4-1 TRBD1 CASSPRQGLQETQYF TGCGCCAGCAGCCCGAGACAGGGATTACAAGAGACCCAGTACTTC
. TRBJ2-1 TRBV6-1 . CASREGLSSYNEQFF TGTGCCAGCAGGGAAGGTCTTAGCTCCTACAATGAGCAGTTCTTC
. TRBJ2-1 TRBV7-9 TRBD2 CASSLGSGSLNEQFF TGTGCCAGCAGCTTGGGTAGCGGGAGTCTCAATGAGCAGTTCTTC
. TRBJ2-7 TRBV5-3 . CARSLGAEYEQYF TGTGCCAGAAGCTTGGGGGCGGAGTACGAGCAGTACTTC
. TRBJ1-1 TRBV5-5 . CASSLQGPNTEAFF TGTGCCAGCAGCTTACAGGGCCCGAACACTGAAGCTTTCTTT
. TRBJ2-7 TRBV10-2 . CASSSGWGPSPYEQYF TGCGCCAGCAGCTCCGGTTGGGGACCAAGCCCGTACGAGCAGTACTTC
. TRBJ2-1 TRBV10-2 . CASTGVANEQFF TGCGCCAGCACGGGGGTAGCCAATGAGCAGTTCTTC
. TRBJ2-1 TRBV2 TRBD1 CASSGRTGGRYEQFF TGTGCCAGCAGTGGAAGGACAGGGGGAAGATATGAGCAGTTCTTC
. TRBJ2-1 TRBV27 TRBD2 CASCSGGVYNEQFF TGTGCCAGCTGTTCGGGGGGGGTTTACAATGAGCAGTTCTTC
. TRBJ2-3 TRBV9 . CASSSGPFTDTQYF TGTGCCAGCAGTTCCGGTCCCTTCACAGATACGCAGTATTTT